Only a few counts were recorded for the clone carrying this TCR beta chain. What it binds is unknown. The data stem from a study of blood T cells in healthy people across ages. Whole-study findings and limits: Donor CMV infection status was unknown, possibly confounding age-related changes in expanded clonotypes. When set beside aged donors, long-lived donors presented more naive CD4+ cells and higher diversity.

No fewer than 7 million PBMCs went into each sample. The germline V and J ends were trimmed by 6 bases and 4 bases, with 10 bases remaining between them. Germline CDR1 reads MNHNY; CDR2 reads SVGAGI (reference sequence). The CDR3 is made up of 12 amino acids. A second PCR, run for about 7 to 11 cycles, used a sample-barcoded 5' primer plus a J-beta primer mix. All samples gave at least 2.5 million CDR3-containing paired-end reads. TCRdb re-derived calls from the 5' RACE reads in MiXCR, one entry per CDR3 protein. The sample includes 920,000 or so distinct CDR3 sequences, around 43% of them seen just once.

Sequencing input: blood. This chain connects TRBV6-6 to TRBJ2-7, with unresolved D. The TCR comes from a woman aged 60-70 years in good health. In nucleotides, the CDR3 is TGTGCCAGCAGCTCGAACTTGTACGAGCAGTACTTC. This gives the protein CASSSNLYEQYF.